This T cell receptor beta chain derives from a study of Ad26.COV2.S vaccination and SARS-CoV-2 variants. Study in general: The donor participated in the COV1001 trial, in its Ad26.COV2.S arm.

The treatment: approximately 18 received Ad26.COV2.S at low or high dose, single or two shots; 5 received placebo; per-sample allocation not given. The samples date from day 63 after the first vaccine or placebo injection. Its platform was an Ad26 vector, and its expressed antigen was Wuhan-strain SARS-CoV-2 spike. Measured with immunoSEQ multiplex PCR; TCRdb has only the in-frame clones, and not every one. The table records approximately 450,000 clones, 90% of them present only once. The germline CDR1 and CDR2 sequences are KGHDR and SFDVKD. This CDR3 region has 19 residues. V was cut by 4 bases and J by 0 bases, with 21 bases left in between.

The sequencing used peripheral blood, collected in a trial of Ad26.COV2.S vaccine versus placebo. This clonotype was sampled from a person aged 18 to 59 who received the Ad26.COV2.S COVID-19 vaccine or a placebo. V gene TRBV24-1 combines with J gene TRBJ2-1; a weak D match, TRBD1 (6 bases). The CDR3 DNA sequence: TGTGCCACCAGTGAGGTCTACAGGGAACGATCGAGCTCCTACAATGAGCAGTTCTTC. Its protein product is CATSEVYRERSSSYNEQFF.